This T cell receptor (beta chain) originates from a study of cytomegalovirus exposure and HLA in healthy donors. PCR primers comprised 60 Vbeta and 13 Jbeta primers. The data were produced by immunoSEQ multiplex PCR, yet TCRdb's version contains in-frame clones alone and is incomplete. The repertoire holds about 150,000 clones, with roughly 63% as singletons. The sequenced sample consisted of PBMCs. The clonotype comes from a woman between 55 and 75 years old in good health and CMV-seropositive.

CDR3 sequence (DNA): TGTGCCAGCAGTCCGAATACACGTGGCAATCAGCCCCAGCATTTT. It codes for CASSPNTRGNQPQHF. This chain connects TRBV28 to TRBJ1-5; no reliable D call. Germline CDR1 is MDHEN and CDR2 is SYDVKM. The CDR3 extends over 15 amino acids. V was clipped by 5 bases and J by 2 bases, with 13 bases between them.